These T cell receptor beta chains were read from a single sample in a study of chemoradiotherapy in HPV16-positive cancers. TCRdb's copy holds only in-frame clones and misses some; the assay was immunoSEQ multiplex PCR. Of thousands of clones listed, just over 85% are singletons. The sample was tumor tissue, taken from a patient who underwent chemoradiotherapy. These TCRs come from a human donor with HPV-associated anogenital cancer. The CDR3 runs from the conserved cysteine through the conserved F or W. The D gene is left open where the match is weak. The size entry is marked missing in some rows and otherwise reads once, few, many or a size class.

V: TRBV7-2
J: TRBJ2-5
D: TRBD2
size: .
CDR3: CASSLPLAGVETQYF
DNA: TGTGCCAGCAGCTTACCACTAGCGGGGGTGGAGACCCAGTACTTC

V: TRBV5-1
J: TRBJ2-7
D: .
size: .
CDR3: CASSLLQGGYEQYF
DNA: TGCGCCAGCAGCTTGTTACAGGGTGGGTACGAGCAGTACTTC

V: TRBV9
J: TRBJ1-1
D: TRBD1
size: once
CDR3: CASSVEGTGVLDTEAFF
DNA: TGTGCCAGCAGCGTAGAGGGGACAGGGGTCTTGGACACTGAAGCTTTCTTT

V: TRBV6-6
J: TRBJ1-2
D: TRBD1
size: .
CDR3: CASSNRDSTRGYTF
DNA: TGTGCCAGCAGTAACAGGGACAGCACCAGGGGCTACACCTTC

V: TRBV7-2
J: TRBJ2-5
D: .
size: .
CDR3: CASSPYGETQYF
DNA: TGTGCCAGCAGCCCTTACGGTGAGACCCAGTACTTC

V: TRBV30
J: TRBJ2-2
D: TRBD1
size: .
CDR3: CASRGRSTGELFF
DNA: TGTGCCAGCAGGGGGCGTAGCACCGGGGAGCTGTTTTTT

V: TRBV28
J: TRBJ1-4
D: TRBD1
size: .
CDR3: CASSSTGAGNEKLFF
DNA: TGTGCCAGCAGTTCTACAGGGGCTGGGAATGAAAAACTGTTTTTT

V: TRBV5-1
J: TRBJ2-7
D: TRBD1
size: .
CDR3: CASSPGQGETYEQYF
DNA: TGCGCCAGCAGCCCGGGACAGGGGGAGACGTACGAGCAGTACTTC

V: TRBV4-2
J: TRBJ1-2
D: .
size: .
CDR3: CASSYDRQSASAYGYTF
DNA: TGTGCCAGCTCCTACGATAGACAGTCCGCTTCGGCCTATGGCTACACCTTC

V: TRBV28
J: TRBJ2-7
D: .
size: few
CDR3: CASSLLAGGGEQYF
DNA: TGTGCCAGCAGTTTATTGGCCGGCGGCGGGGAGCAGTACTTC

V: TRBV7-9
J: TRBJ2-1
D: .
size: .
CDR3: CASSLNTNEQFF
DNA: TGTGCCAGCAGCTTAAATACCAATGAGCAGTTCTTC

V: TRBV7-8
J: TRBJ2-5
D: TRBD2
size: .
CDR3: CASSLERGGGETQYF
DNA: TGTGCCAGCAGCTTAGAGCGGGGGGGCGGGGAGACCCAGTACTTC

V: TRBV18
J: TRBJ2-3
D: .
size: .
CDR3: CASSPMTGIVTDTQYF
DNA: TGTGCCAGCTCACCTATGACAGGCATAGTCACAGATACGCAGTATTTT

V: TRBV29-1
J: TRBJ1-1
D: .
size: .
CDR3: CSALRGSEAFF
DNA: TGCAGCGCCTTGCGGGGATCTGAAGCTTTCTTT

V: TRBV29-1
J: TRBJ2-5
D: .
size: .
CDR3: CSVPPTGQETQYF
DNA: TGCAGCGTTCCTCCCACAGGACAAGAGACCCAGTACTTC

V: TRBV10-3
J: TRBJ1-2
D: TRBD1
size: .
CDR3: CAISDRDRFYGYTF
DNA: TGTGCCATCAGTGATCGGGACAGGTTCTATGGCTACACCTTC

V: TRBV6-1
J: TRBJ2-7
D: TRBD1
size: .
CDR3: CASGDRAPYEQYF
DNA: TGTGCCAGCGGGGACAGGGCCCCCTACGAGCAGTACTTC

V: TRBV5-1
J: TRBJ2-2
D: TRBD2
size: few
CDR3: CASSTGTSAANTGELFF
DNA: TGCGCCAGCAGCACCGGGACTAGCGCCGCGAACACCGGGGAGCTGTTTTTT

V: TRBV6-6
J: TRBJ2-1
D: .
size: .
CDR3: CASSYPGNEQFF
DNA: TGTGCCAGCAGTTACCCGGGGAATGAGCAGTTCTTC

V: TRBV7-2
J: TRBJ2-6
D: .
size: .
CDR3: CASSFKSSGANVLTF
DNA: TGTGCCAGCAGCTTTAAGAGCTCTGGGGCCAACGTCCTGACTTTC

V: TRBV7-2
J: TRBJ1-4
D: TRBD1
size: .
CDR3: CASSLDPGDRGEKLFF
DNA: TGTGCCAGCAGCTTAGATCCCGGGGACAGGGGCGAAAAACTGTTTTTT

V: TRBV28
J: TRBJ1-4
D: .
size: .
CDR3: CASSFYRRTNEKLFF
DNA: TGTGCCAGCAGTTTCTACAGGAGGACTAATGAAAAACTGTTTTTT

V: TRBV2
J: TRBJ2-5
D: .
size: .
CDR3: CASSSTGFLETQYF
DNA: TGTGCCAGCAGTTCCACAGGGTTCTTAGAGACCCAGTACTTC

V: TRBV5-1
J: TRBJ2-5
D: .
size: .
CDR3: CASSSTGRQETQYF
DNA: TGCGCCAGCAGCTCGACAGGTCGACAAGAGACCCAGTACTTC

V: TRBV2
J: TRBJ2-7
D: TRBD1
size: .
CDR3: CASSEQGDPPKEYF
DNA: TGTGCCAGCAGCGAACAGGGGGATCCACCCAAGGAGTACTTC

V: TRBV2
J: TRBJ2-2
D: TRBD2
size: .
CDR3: CASSEVLAGMGGELFF
DNA: TGTGCCAGCAGTGAGGTCCTAGCGGGAATGGGCGGGGAGCTGTTTTTT

V: TRBV19
J: TRBJ2-6
D: TRBD1
size: .
CDR3: CASSTDRGHSGANVLTF
DNA: TGTGCCAGTAGTACCGACAGGGGGCACTCTGGGGCCAACGTCCTGACTTTC

V: TRBV27
J: TRBJ1-2
D: .
size: .
CDR3: CASSPTGTGRYGYTF
DNA: TGTGCCAGCAGTCCAACCGGAACAGGGCGCTATGGCTACACCTTC

V: TRBV6-1
J: TRBJ2-3
D: TRBD2
size: .
CDR3: CASSPLAGERDTQYF
DNA: TGTGCCAGCAGCCCACTAGCGGGAGAACGGGATACGCAGTATTTT

V: TRBV29-1
J: TRBJ2-1
D: TRBD2
size: .
CDR3: CSARLAGGVNEQFF
DNA: TGCAGCGCCCGATTAGCGGGGGGGGTCAATGAGCAGTTCTTC

V: TRBV6-1
J: TRBJ1-2
D: .
size: once
CDR3: CASTPGSGVEGYTF
DNA: TGTGCCAGCACCCCCGGGTCCGGGGTGGAGGGCTACACCTTC

V: TRBV6-5
J: TRBJ1-1
D: .
size: .
CDR3: CAVMGVGNTEAFF
DNA: TGTGCCGTCATGGGGGTGGGGAACACTGAAGCTTTCTTT

V: TRBV6-5
J: TRBJ2-1
D: .
size: .
CDR3: CASSLGTQYNEQFF
DNA: TGTGCCAGCAGTTTGGGGACCCAGTACAATGAGCAGTTCTTC

V: TRBV7-8
J: TRBJ2-5
D: .
size: .
CDR3: CASSSDGEFQETQYF
DNA: TGTGCCAGCAGCTCGGACGGAGAATTTCAAGAGACCCAGTACTTC

V: TRBV7-9
J: TRBJ2-7
D: TRBD2
size: .
CDR3: CASSYTGTSAYEQYF
DNA: TGTGCCAGCAGCTACACCGGGACTAGTGCTTACGAGCAGTACTTC

V: TRBV7-2
J: TRBJ2-5
D: .
size: .
CDR3: CASSLGARGTQYF
DNA: TGTGCCAGCAGCTTAGGGGCCCGGGGGACCCAGTACTTC

V: TRBV19
J: TRBJ1-5
D: .
size: few
CDR3: CASNSGEGDSNQPQHF
DNA: TGTGCCAGTAATTCAGGGGAAGGGGATAGCAATCAGCCCCAGCATTTT

V: TRBV5-1
J: TRBJ2-3
D: .
size: .
CDR3: CASSVQAPTDTQYF
DNA: TGCGCCAGCAGCGTACAGGCCCCCACAGATACGCAGTATTTT

V: TRBV6-1
J: TRBJ2-7
D: .
size: .
CDR3: CASSEEPHVPYEQYF
DNA: TGTGCCAGCAGTGAAGAACCACACGTCCCCTACGAGCAGTACTTC

V: TRBV9
J: TRBJ2-3
D: TRBD2
size: .
CDR3: CASSVATGLGATDTQYF
DNA: TGTGCCAGCAGCGTAGCTACAGGACTAGGGGCCACAGATACGCAGTATTTT

V: TRBV27
J: TRBJ2-1
D: .
size: .
CDR3: CASSSSRDGYNEQFF
DNA: TGTGCCAGCAGTTCTAGCCGGGACGGCTACAATGAGCAGTTCTTC

V: TRBV20-1
J: TRBJ2-4
D: .
size: .
CDR3: CSARPGNIQYF
DNA: TGCAGTGCTCGACCGGGGAACATTCAGTACTTC

V: TRBV10-1
J: TRBJ2-5
D: TRBD2
size: .
CDR3: CASSELGLAGGKETQYF
DNA: TGCGCCAGCAGTGAGTTGGGACTAGCGGGAGGAAAGGAGACCCAGTACTTC

V: TRBV29-1
J: TRBJ2-2
D: TRBD1
size: .
CDR3: CSVRSGTGGGELFF
DNA: TGCAGCGTCCGATCCGGGACAGGTGGTGGGGAGCTGTTTTTT

V: TRBV5-1
J: TRBJ2-7
D: TRBD1
size: .
CDR3: CASSLRTGGGDEQYF
DNA: TGCGCCAGCAGCCTAAGGACAGGGGGAGGCGACGAGCAGTACTTC

V: TRBV29-1
J: TRBJ2-1
D: .
size: .
CDR3: CSVVGTKNYFLTNEQFF
DNA: TGCAGCGTCGTCGGGACAAAAAACTACTTCCTCACCAATGAGCAGTTCTTC

V: TRBV6-1
J: TRBJ1-1
D: TRBD1
size: .
CDR3: CASSEADRGHGAFF
DNA: TGTGCCAGCAGTGAAGCGGACAGGGGGCATGGGGCTTTCTTT

V: TRBV27
J: TRBJ2-7
D: .
size: .
CDR3: CASSLGPSYEQYF
DNA: TGTGCCAGCAGTTTAGGCCCCTCCTACGAGCAGTACTTC

V: TRBV13
J: TRBJ1-5
D: .
size: .
CDR3: CASSFGFGNQPQHF
DNA: TGTGCCAGCAGCTTTGGTTTTGGGAATCAGCCCCAGCATTTT

V: TRBV10-3
J: TRBJ1-2
D: .
size: .
CDR3: CAIKAGDYGYTF
DNA: TGTGCCATCAAGGCAGGGGACTATGGCTACACCTTC

V: TRBV7-2
J: TRBJ1-6
D: .
size: .
CDR3: CASSFFGRGPLHF
DNA: TGTGCCAGCAGCTTCTTCGGTAGGGGACCCCTCCACTTT

V: TRBV14
J: TRBJ2-5
D: .
size: once
CDR3: CASSQAPQETQYF
DNA: TGTGCCAGCAGCCAAGCTCCCCAAGAGACCCAGTACTTC

V: TRBV30
J: TRBJ1-4
D: .
size: .
CDR3: CAWSFGFGEKLFF
DNA: TGTGCCTGGAGTTTCGGGTTTGGCGAAAAACTGTTTTTT

V: TRBV7-8
J: TRBJ2-3
D: .
size: few
CDR3: CASSLGSEDTQYF
DNA: TGTGCCAGCAGCTTGGGGTCTGAAGATACGCAGTATTTT

V: TRBV29-1
J: TRBJ2-1
D: .
size: .
CDR3: CSVEDLPGNTQFF
DNA: TGCAGCGTTGAAGATCTCCCGGGGAACACGCAGTTCTTC

V: TRBV15
J: TRBJ1-1
D: .
size: .
CDR3: CATSRASFGTTEAFF
DNA: TGTGCCACCAGCAGAGCCTCGTTTGGGACGACTGAAGCTTTCTTT

V: TRBV7-3
J: TRBJ2-1
D: .
size: .
CDR3: CASSSYDMGSGEQFF
DNA: TGTGCCAGCAGCTCGTACGACATGGGGTCGGGTGAGCAGTTCTTC